This is a list of T cell receptor beta chains from one sample in a study of shared clonotypes between healthy human individuals. Libraries were prepared by immunoSEQ multiplex PCR; TCRdb keeps only in-frame clonotypes and omits some of them. This table holds over 850,000 clones, about four fifths found once. Sequenced: memory CD4+ T cells from PBMCs. The receptors come from a man aged 18 to 29 in good health. Some clones in this sample may be carry-over from other donors' samples. Each CDR3 is given with its conserved first and last residue. The D gene is left open where the match is weak. Part of the rows lack a size; the others show once, few, many or a class for expanded clones.

clone size,J gene,D gene,V gene,CDR3 protein,CDR3 DNA
NA,TRBJ1-5,NA,TRBV27,CASSFPGVPYQPQHF,TGTGCCAGCAGTTTTCCAGGGGTCCCATATCAGCCCCAGCATTTT
NA,TRBJ2-2,NA,TRBV6-1,CASSENRRSGELFF,TGTGCCAGCAGTGAGAACAGGCGGAGCGGGGAGCTGTTTTTT
NA,TRBJ2-3,NA,TRBV7-3,CASSLDDHTDTQYF,TGTGCCAGCAGCTTAGACGACCACACAGATACGCAGTATTTT
NA,TRBJ2-1,TRBD1,TRBV18,CASSPQRTGGYNEQFF,TGTGCCAGCTCACCACAGAGGACAGGGGGCTACAATGAGCAGTTCTTC
NA,TRBJ2-3,NA,TRBV7-9,CASSMNRLGTQYF,TGTGCCAGCAGCATGAACAGGTTAGGTACGCAGTATTTT
NA,TRBJ1-2,TRBD1,TRBV15,CATSRDGQGGNYGYTF,TGTGCCACCAGCAGAGATGGACAGGGGGGAAACTATGGCTACACCTTC
once,TRBJ2-2,TRBD2,TRBV19,CASSWRERYTGELFF,TGTGCCAGTAGTTGGCGGGAGAGGTACACCGGGGAGCTGTTTTTT
NA,TRBJ2-7,TRBD2,TRBV4-3,CASSQEIAGGPSDFHYEQYF,TGCGCCAGCAGCCAAGAAATCGCGGGAGGGCCATCGGACTTTCACTACGAGCAGTACTTC
NA,TRBJ1-1,NA,TRBV7-3,CASSPRPGGTEAFF,TGTGCCAGCAGCCCGCGACCCGGTGGGACTGAAGCTTTCTTT
few,TRBJ1-4,NA,TRBV21-1,CAQGYGANEKLFF,TGTGCCCAAGGTTATGGGGCTAATGAAAAACTGTTTTTT
NA,TRBJ2-7,NA,TRBV18,CASSPASYEQYF,TGTGCCAGCTCACCGGCATCCTACGAGCAGTACTTC
NA,TRBJ1-1,TRBD1,TRBV5-1,CASSRTAGTANTEAFF,TGCGCCAGCAGCCGGACCGCGGGGACAGCCAACACTGAAGCTTTCTTT
few,TRBJ1-3,NA,TRBV25-1,CASSEYYTSSGNTIYF,TGTGCCAGCAGTGAATACTACACTAGCTCTGGAAACACCATATATTTT
NA,TRBJ1-6,TRBD1,TRBV6-5,CASRPGQGYSPLHF,TGTGCCAGCAGACCGGGACAGGGGTATTCACCCCTCCACTTT
few,TRBJ2-3,TRBD1,TRBV29-1,CSVEGGTGADTQYF,TGCAGCGTTGAGGGGGGGACAGGGGCAGATACGCAGTATTTT
NA,TRBJ2-3,NA,TRBV15,CATSRDPGDTQYF,TGTGCCACCAGCAGAGATCCAGGAGATACGCAGTATTTT
NA,TRBJ2-1,NA,TRBV27,CASIEGGGHEQFF,TGTGCCAGCATCGAGGGTGGGGGCCATGAGCAGTTCTTC
NA,TRBJ1-1,NA,TRBV10-1,CASSGAGNTEAFF,TGCGCCAGCAGTGGAGCAGGGAACACTGAAGCTTTCTTT
NA,TRBJ2-3,NA,TRBV7-2,CASSWYPPGLSTDTQYF,TGTGCCAGCAGCTGGTACCCCCCGGGACTGAGTACAGATACGCAGTATTTT
NA,TRBJ2-7,NA,TRBV7-2,CASSPDRLSYEQYF,TGTGCCAGCAGCCCTGACAGGTTATCCTACGAGCAGTACTTC
NA,TRBJ2-3,NA,TRBV28,CASCHGRHTDTQYF,TGTGCCAGCTGCCACGGACGGCACACAGATACGCAGTATTTT
NA,TRBJ1-3,NA,TRBV7-8,CASSPSGSGNTIYF,TGTGCCAGCAGCCCCTCCGGATCTGGAAACACCATATATTTT
NA,TRBJ1-1,NA,TRBV6-4,CASRISRRNEAFF,TGTGCCAGCAGGATCTCTAGAAGAAATGAAGCTTTCTTT
few,TRBJ2-3,TRBD2,TRBV30,CAWGALAGVRYF,TGTGCCTGGGGAGCCCTAGCGGGAGTTAGGTATTTT